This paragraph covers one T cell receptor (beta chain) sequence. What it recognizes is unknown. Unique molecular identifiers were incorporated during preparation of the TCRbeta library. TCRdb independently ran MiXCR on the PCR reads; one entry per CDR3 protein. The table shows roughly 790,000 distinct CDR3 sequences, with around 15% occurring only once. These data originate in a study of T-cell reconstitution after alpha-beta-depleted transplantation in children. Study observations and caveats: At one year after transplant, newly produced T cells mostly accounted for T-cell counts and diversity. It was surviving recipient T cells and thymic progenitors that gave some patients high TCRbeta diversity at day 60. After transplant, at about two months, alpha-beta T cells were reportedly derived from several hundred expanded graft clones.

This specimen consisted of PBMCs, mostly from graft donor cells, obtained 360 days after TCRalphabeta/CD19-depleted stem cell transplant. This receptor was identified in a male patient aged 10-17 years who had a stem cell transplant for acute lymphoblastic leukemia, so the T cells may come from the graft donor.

In DNA, the CDR3 is TGTGCCAGCAGCGTACGCGGGACTTCCTACAATGAGCAGTTCTTC. Translated, it gives CASSVRGTSYNEQFF. This chain uses TRBV9 with TRBJ2-1, with D perhaps TRBD2 (6 bases). CDR1 and CDR2 from the germline V gene are SGDLS and YYNGEE. The CDR3 has 15 amino acids. Between the trimmed V and J ends, which lost 1 base and 1 base, there was a span of 9 bases.